Below are 3 T cell receptor beta chains sequenced from a single sample in a study of T-cell reconstitution after alpha-beta-depleted transplantation in children. Unique molecular identifiers were used in preparing the TCRbeta library. TCRdb re-called the PCR reads through MiXCR, storing one row per CDR3 protein. Here the sample spans around 700,000 distinct CDR3 sequences, around 13% being singletons. The material was PBMCs, obtained before TCRalphabeta/CD19-depleted stem cell transplant. The receptors were sampled from a girl aged 2-10 years with congenital amegakaryocytic thrombocytopenia, due to receive a stem cell transplant.

This clonotype turned up a few times. The genes are TRBV10-3 and TRBJ2-7, with 7 bases that match TRBD2. In germline, CDR1 is ENHRY, CDR2 SYGVKD. V lost 10 bases, J lost 5 bases, and 8 bases stayed unmatched. There are 12 residues in the CDR3. The CDR3 here is CATTVGGHEQYF. Here the CDR3 DNA reads TGTGCCACAACCGTGGGAGGGCACGAGCAGTACTTC.

This clonotype was observed a few times. The CDR3 bases are TGTGCCAGCTCGGCTCTCAGGGGCAGCACAGATACGCAGTATTTT. Translation: CASSALRGSTDTQYF. The chain combines TRBV7-9 with TRBJ2-3, with D possibly being TRBD1 (6 bases). CDR3 length: 15 residues. Germline V CDR1 and CDR2: SEHNR, FQNEAQ (reference sequence). Trimming pared 8 bases from V and 0 bases from J, leaving 15 bases between.

The genes are TRBV18 and TRBJ2-1, with 9 bases lining up with TRBD2. J gave up 9 bases and V 0 bases, and 3 bases lay outside the gene matches. The germline gives CDR1 KGHSH, CDR2 LQKENI. The CDR3 covers 14 residues. As DNA, the CDR3 is TGTGCCAGCTCACCACCCGCGGGAGGGAGTGAGCAGTTCTTC. Translated, it gives CASSPPAGGSEQFF. Together with reference TRBV18 and TRBJ2-1, the CDR3 gives the full variable domain: NAGVMQNPRHLVRRRGQEARLRCSPMKGHSHVYWYRQLPEEGLKFMVYLQKENIIDESGMPKERFSAEFPKEGPSILRIQQVVRGDSAAYFCASSPPAGGSEQFFGPGTRLTVL.